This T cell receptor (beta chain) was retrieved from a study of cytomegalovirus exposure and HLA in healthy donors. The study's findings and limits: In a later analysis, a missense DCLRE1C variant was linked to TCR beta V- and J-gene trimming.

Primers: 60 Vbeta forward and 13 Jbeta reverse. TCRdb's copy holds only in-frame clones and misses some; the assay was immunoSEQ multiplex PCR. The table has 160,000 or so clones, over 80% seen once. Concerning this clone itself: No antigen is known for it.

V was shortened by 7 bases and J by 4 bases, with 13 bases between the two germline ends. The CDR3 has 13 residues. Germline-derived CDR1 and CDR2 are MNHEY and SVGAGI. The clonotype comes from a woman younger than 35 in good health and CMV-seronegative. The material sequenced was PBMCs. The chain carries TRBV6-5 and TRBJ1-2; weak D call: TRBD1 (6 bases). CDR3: CASKNGGPYGYTF. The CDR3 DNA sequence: TGTGCCAGCAAGAATGGGGGCCCCTATGGCTACACCTTC.